This passage covers 28 T cell receptor beta chains from one sample sequenced in a study of blood T cells in healthy people across ages. Sample-barcoded 5' priming and a J-beta primer mix drove a second PCR of 7 to 11 cycles. In TCRdb, the 5' RACE reads were re-called with MiXCR into one record per CDR3 protein. The repertoire holds hundreds of thousands of distinct CDR3 sequences, with 25% to 35% as singletons. These data were also filed under a second study, of T cells of mothers and their children.

The specimen was blood. These receptors were obtained from a boy aged 2 to 10 in good health.

V usage is TRBV4-1 and J usage is TRBJ2-4, with D perhaps matching TRBD1 (5 bases). This CDR3 region has 16 residues. Looked up from germline, CDR1 is MGHRA and CDR2 is YSYEKL. V lost 0 bases and J 9 bases, leaving 18 bases between the germline ends. The CDR3 protein is CASSQDRSQGRSIQYF. In DNA, the CDR3 is TGCGCCAGCAGCCAAGATCGATCCCAGGGAAGGAGCATTCAGTACTTC.

For the CDR3, the DNA is TGCGCCAGCAGCTTGGAGGTCGCGGACACCTACGAGCAGTACTTC. This codes for CASSLEVADTYEQYF. The J gene is TRBJ2-7, the V gene TRBV5-1; tentative D call: TRBD1 (5 bases). Trimming took 0 bases from V and 2 from J, leaving 12 bases between them. The CDR3 extends over 15 amino acids. Germline V gene lookup returns CDR1 SGHRS and CDR2 YFSETQ.

This clonotype turned up a few times. The chain recombines TRBV20-1 with TRBJ2-4; a weak D match, TRBD2 (5 bases). The CDR3 is made up of 11 amino acids. V dropped 6 bases and J dropped 7 bases, with 10 bases sitting between them. CDR1 is DFQATT, CDR2 SNEGSKA, per germline (reference sequence). DNA for the CDR3: TGCAGTGCCAACCAGCGGAACATTCAGTACTTC. Translation gives CSANQRNIQYF.

This clonotype occurred many times. This chain joins TRBV4-2 and TRBJ2-1; tentatively, D is TRBD1 (5 bases). The germline CDR1 and CDR2 sequences are LGHNA and YNFKEQ. V shed 7 bases and J shed 0 bases, with 13 bases lying between them. This CDR3 region has 15 residues. CDR3: CASMKGLDSYNEQFF. CDR3 sequence (DNA): TGTGCCAGCATGAAGGGGCTAGACTCCTACAATGAGCAGTTCTTC.

V and J are TRBV2 and TRBJ2-7; D gene uncertain. Germline CDR1 reads SNHLY; CDR2 reads FYNNEI. The germline V and J ends were trimmed by 6 bases and 5 bases, with 14 bases remaining between them. CDR3 length: 13 residues. The chain's CDR3 is CASRRLELDEQYF. CDR3 in DNA: TGTGCCAGCAGGAGACTGGAACTGGACGAGCAGTACTTC.

CDR3 DNA sequence: TGTGCCAGCAGTGCGAGACTAGCGGGGGACTTGGCCAAAAACATTCAGTACTTC. As protein: CASSARLAGDLAKNIQYF. The chain is built from TRBV6-2 or TRBV6-3 and TRBJ2-4; 12 nucleotides align to TRBD2. CDR3 length: 18 residues. The V gene's germline CDR1 is MNHEY and CDR2 SVGEGT. Trimming at V came to 5 bases and at J to 1 base, leaving 9 bases not matched to a gene.

CDR3 in DNA: TGCAGCGTTGCGGGCAGGGGGTCGATTAGGACTGAAGCTTTCTTT. Its translation is CSVAGRGSIRTEAFF. The chain has TRBV29-1 and TRBJ1-1; 7 bases line up with TRBD1. The CDR3 length is 15 residues. Germline values: CDR1 SQVTM, CDR2 ANQGSEA. V was pared by 4 bases and J by 5 bases, with 13 bases of the junction left unmatched. Combining the CDR3 with reference TRBV29-1 and TRBJ1-1 gives the whole variable domain SAVISQKPSRDICQRGTSLTIQCQVDSQVTMMFWYRQQPGQSLTLIATANQGSEATYESGFVIDKFPISRPNLTFSTLTVSNMSPEDSSIYLCSVAGRGSIRTEAFFGQGTRLTVV.

This clonotype has more than one count but fewer than ten. DNA of the CDR3: TGTGCCAGCAGCCCGCTTGCAAGGACCTACAATGAGCAGTTCTTC. It is translated as CASSPLARTYNEQFF. The rearrangement uses TRBV11-2 and TRBJ2-1; D is unclear. Germline CDR1 and CDR2: SGHAT and FQNNGV. The CDR3 contains 15 residues. With 5 bases removed from V and 2 bases from J, the gap between germline ends came to 13 bases.

This clonotype was seen once. J is TRBJ1-4 and V is TRBV29-1, with TRBD1 identical over 10 bases. This CDR3 comprises 13 residues. Germline CDR1 is SQVTM and CDR2 is ANQGSEA. V lost 6 bases to trimming and J lost 7 bases; unmatched junction nucleotides: 5. The DNA of the CDR3 is TGCAGCGTGGGGACAGGGGAAGGTGAAAAACTGTTTTTT. Amino acids: CSVGTGEGEKLFF.

The sample holds a few counts of this clonotype. The rearrangement uses TRBV5-1 and TRBJ2-3, with 10 nucleotides matching TRBD2. The V gene's germline CDR1 is SGHRS and CDR2 YFSETQ. The trim removed 0 bases at V and 4 bases at J, leaving 8 bases unmatched. The CDR3 extends over 17 amino acids. The CDR3 DNA is TGCGCCAGCAGCTTGGTGGAGCTAGCGGGAGCCTCAGATACGCAGTATTTT. Its protein product is CASSLVELAGASDTQYF.

The V gene is TRBV5-1, the J gene TRBJ2-5; 7 bases agree with TRBD2. The germline V gene encodes CDR1 SGHRS and CDR2 YFSETQ. The V and J ends lost 0 bases and 4 bases, in that order; junction bases with no gene match: 3. The CDR3 is 14 residues long. The DNA for the CDR3 is TGCGCCAGCAGCTTGGCCGGGACTACAGAGACCCAGTACTTC. Its protein is CASSLAGTTETQYF.

As regards this clonotype: One end of the junction is discordant with germline, which a read error may explain. J is TRBJ2-3 and V is TRBV7-2; no definite D call. Germline V gene data show CDR1 as SGHTA and CDR2 as FQGNSA. The length of the CDR3 is 12 residues. The CDR3 region is CASSSNWDMQYF. In nucleotides, the CDR3 is TGTGCCAGCAGCTCGAACTGGGATATGCAGTATTTT.

CDR3 amino acids: CASRAGLAGGSRNEQFF. CDR3 DNA: TGCGCCAGCAGGGCGGGACTAGCGGGAGGTTCAAGAAATGAGCAGTTCTTC. This chain uses TRBV10-2 with TRBJ2-5; TRBD2 matches 15 bases. The tail of the sequence fits TRBJ2-1 better, so the J call may be wrong. This CDR3 comprises 17 residues. Germline V gene sequence: CDR1 WSHSY, CDR2 SAAADI.

The table lists this clonotype with a few counts. The V gene is TRBV12-3 or TRBV12-4, the J gene TRBJ2-5; 9 bases fit TRBD1. The trim removed 6 bases at V and 5 bases at J, leaving 7 bases unmatched. CDR3 length: 14 residues. In DNA form, the CDR3 reads TGTGCCAGCAGCGCCGGGACAGGGAGGGAGACCCAGTACTTC. Translated, it gives CASSAGTGRETQYF.

This chain links TRBV10-3 with TRBJ2-5; D tentatively reads TRBD1 or TRBD2 (5 bases each). With the DNA end fitting TRBJ2-1 better, the J assignment may be wrong. There are 14 residues in the CDR3. Germline lookup yields CDR1 ENHRY and CDR2 SYGVKD. The DNA for the CDR3 is TGTGCCATCAGTGCGACGGGGACCCGAGATGAGCAGTTCTTC. Translation gives CAISATGTRDEQFF.

V is TRBV7-9 and J is TRBJ2-1; 8 bases align to TRBD2. V lost 0 bases, J lost 1 base, and 5 bases stayed unmatched. Per germline, CDR1 SEHNR and CDR2 FQNEAQ (reference sequence). The CDR3 length is 17 residues. CDR3 region: CASSLATGGRSYNEQFF. CDR3 coding DNA: TGTGCCAGCAGCTTAGCGACTGGCGGGAGGTCCTACAATGAGCAGTTCTTC. Drawing the rest from reference TRBV7-9 and TRBJ2-1, the complete variable domain is DTGVSQNPRHKITKRGQNVTFRCDPISEHNRLYWYRQTLGQGPEFLTYFQNEAQLEKSRLLSDRFSAERPKGSFSTLEIQRTEQGDSAMYLCASSLATGGRSYNEQFFGPGTRLTVL.

V and J are TRBV6-2 or TRBV6-3 and TRBJ2-2; D is perhaps TRBD1 (6 bases). Trimming removed 5 bases from V and 2 bases from J, with 15 bases in between. The CDR3 consists of 16 residues. Germline V gives CDR1 MNHEY, CDR2 SVGEGT. CDR3 region: CASSLRQALNTGELFF. For the CDR3, the DNA is TGTGCCAGCAGTCTGAGACAGGCTCTCAACACCGGGGAGCTGTTTTTT.

This clonotype has ten or more counts. The chain combines TRBV12-3 or TRBV12-4 with TRBJ1-2, with D possibly being TRBD1 (5 bases). Trimming stripped 4 bases from V and 4 bases from J, with 10 bases between. The CDR3 runs to 13 residues. CDR3: CASSSRGSYGYTF. The CDR3 DNA reads as TGTGCCAGCAGTTCCCGGGGCAGCTATGGCTACACCTTC.

V is TRBV7-6 and J is TRBJ1-2; 8 bases map to TRBD1. CDR3 length equals 13 residues. Looked up from germline, CDR1 is SGHVS and CDR2 is FNYEAQ. With V trimmed by 3 bases and J by 7 bases, 4 bases remained unmatched. The CDR3 nucleotides are TGTGCCAGCAGCTTCCGGGACAGGTCTGGCTACACCTTC. Its translation: CASSFRDRSGYTF.

This clonotype was counted a few times. The rearrangement links TRBV20-1 to TRBJ2-5; D remains ambiguous. The J call is in doubt because the DNA end fits TRBJ2-1 better. The germline gives CDR1 DFQATT, CDR2 SNEGSKA (reference sequence). This CDR3 is built from 12 residues. The CDR3: CSALLEPNEQFF. Written as DNA, the CDR3 is TGCAGTGCCCTGCTAGAGCCAAATGAGCAGTTCTTC.

The chain uses TRBV6-1 and TRBJ1-2; tentative D call: TRBD1 (5 bases). V lost 4 bases and J 2 bases, leaving 26 bases between the germline ends. Per germline, CDR1 MNHNS and CDR2 SASEGT. This CDR3 comprises 19 residues. The CDR3 DNA reads as TGTGCCAGCAGTGGGGCTGGGGGACGCAAGCCTCCCGGGAACTATGGCTACACCTTC. It yields the protein CASSGAGGRKPPGNYGYTF.

This clonotype was picked up a small number of times. V and J are TRBV6-2 or TRBV6-3 and TRBJ1-2; D perhaps matches TRBD1 (6 bases). The CDR3 length is 17 residues. V dropped 2 bases and J dropped 2 bases, with 18 bases sitting between them. Per germline, CDR1 MNHEY and CDR2 SVGEGT. The CDR3 spells CASSYVRIRDINYGYTF. As DNA, the CDR3 is TGTGCCAGCAGTTACGTACGCATCCGGGACATCAACTATGGCTACACCTTC.

The chain recombines TRBV12-3 or TRBV12-4 with TRBJ2-2; D is perhaps TRBD1 or TRBD2 (5 bases each). The V end lost 5 bases, the J end lost 0 bases, and 13 bases lay between the germline ends. CDR3 length equals 16 residues. The CDR3 reads CASSPRDVANTGELFF. Written as DNA, the CDR3 is TGTGCCAGCAGTCCGAGGGACGTGGCGAACACCGGGGAGCTGTTTTTT.

This sequence joins TRBV28 and TRBJ2-3; D uncertain. Per germline, CDR1 MDHEN and CDR2 SYDVKM. Trimming pared 3 bases from V and 2 bases from J, leaving 18 bases between. The CDR3 is 17 amino acids. The DNA for the CDR3 is TGTGCCAGCAGTTTCATTCAGATTGGGATAGACACAGATACGCAGTATTTT. Translated: CASSFIQIGIDTDTQYF.

The chain joins TRBV6-5 to TRBJ2-2; D not certain. Germline-derived CDR1 and CDR2 are MNHEY and SVGAGI. Trimming shortened V by 6 bases and J by 7 bases, and 9 bases separated the two germline ends. The CDR3 runs 12 residues. CDR3 nucleotides: TGTGCCAGCAGAGCTGGGGACGGGGAGCTGTTTTTT. Translating it yields CASRAGDGELFF.

This clonotype was recorded a few times. CDR3 bases: TGTGCCAGCAGCCCCCCGGGAAACCCTGGAAACACCATATATTTT. Translated, it gives CASSPPGNPGNTIYF. This chain uses TRBV3-1 with TRBJ1-3; D remains ambiguous. The V and J ends lost 4 bases and 2 bases respectively, with 12 bases between them. Germline loops: CDR1 LGHDT, CDR2 YNNKEL (reference sequence). The CDR3 spans 15 residues.

This clonotype has just a few counts. The chain recombines TRBV29-1 with TRBJ2-3; TRBD1 matches at 8 bases. There are 13 residues in the CDR3. Germline CDR1 is SQVTM and CDR2 is ANQGSEA. V was pared by 7 bases and J by 1 base, with 4 bases of the junction left unmatched. CDR3 protein: CSAWTGRTDTQYF. The CDR3 coding sequence is TGCAGCGCCTGGACAGGGCGCACAGATACGCAGTATTTT.

This clonotype was seen only once. V gene TRBV12-3 or TRBV12-4 combines with J gene TRBJ2-5; D gene uncertain. The J call may not be correct, given that the DNA end is closer to TRBJ2-7. This CDR3 is 11 amino acids long. The CDR3 region is CASSRSIEQYF. The DNA of the CDR3 is TGTGCCAGCAGTCGGTCTATCGAGCAGTACTTC.